One sample yielded the 5 T cell receptor beta chains listed below, sequenced in a study of cytotoxic CD8 clonotypes in ibrutinib-treated CLL (dated by TCRdb to 2020 to 2023). Libraries were made using the immunoSEQ multiplex PCR assay. TCRdb's version of the immuneACCESS table is confined to in-frame rearrangements and falls short of the full clone set. An unresolved V gene accounts for under half of the shortfall where checked; the remainder is of unknown origin. This sample comprises about 29,000 clones, 75% to 80% of them detected only once. Together, the top ten hold roughly 50% of the sample. Specimen: PBMCs, collected after 36 months of ibrutinib treatment. All receptors derive from a human donor with chronic lymphocytic leukemia.

This sequence joins TRBV5-4 and TRBJ2-1; D is possibly TRBD2 (5 bases). The V end lost 0 bases, the J end lost 9 bases, and 7 bases lay between the germline ends. Per germline, CDR1 SGHNT and CDR2 YYREEE (reference sequence). This CDR3 has 12 amino acids. The CDR3 sequence is CASSLVEGEQFF. CDR3 DNA: TGTGCCAGCAGCTTGGTAGAGGGTGAGCAGTTCTTC.

V gene TRBV7-9 combines with J gene TRBJ1-1, with D possibly matching TRBD1 (6 bases). The CDR3 covers 15 residues. V gave up 5 bases and J gave up 3 bases, with 16 bases separating them. Per the germline V gene, CDR1 is SEHNR and CDR2 is FQNEAQ (reference sequence). CDR3 sequence: CASSAGVLGDTEAFF. CDR3 in DNA: TGTGCCAGCAGCGCAGGGGTATTAGGCGACACTGAAGCTTTCTTT.

This clone was seen a single time. This chain links TRBV27 with TRBJ1-4; D may be TRBD1 (6 bases). The CDR3 consists of 15 residues. V was clipped by 5 bases and J by 5 bases, with 15 bases between them. Germline CDR1 reads MNHEY; CDR2 reads SMNVEV (reference sequence). The CDR3 is CASSPVDRRNEKLFF. The CDR3 coding sequence is TGTGCCAGCAGTCCTGTGGACAGAAGAAATGAAAAACTGTTTTTT.

This rearrangement joins TRBV5-4 to TRBJ2-7; D is possibly TRBD1 (7 bases). The CDR3 is 14 amino acids. CDR1 and CDR2 from the germline V gene are SGHNT and YYREEE (reference sequence). V lost 0 bases, J lost 2 bases, and 9 bases lay in between. Here the CDR3 DNA reads TGTGCCAGCAGCTTGGGCGGGACAGCCTACGAGCAGTACTTC. It is translated as CASSLGGTAYEQYF.

The rearrangement joins TRBV7-6 to TRBJ1-5; TRBD1 aligns across 7 bases. With 5 bases clipped from V and 1 base from J, the junction kept 8 bases outside the gene matches. This CDR3 spans 16 amino acids. CDR1 SGHVS and CDR2 FNYEAQ come from the germline V gene. CDR3 nucleotide sequence: TGTGCCAGCAGCGCCGAGACAGGGTTGAGCAATCAGCCCCAGCATTTT. Translation: CASSAETGLSNQPQHF. The variable domain in full, completed from reference TRBV7-6 and TRBJ1-5, reads GAGVSQSPRYKVTKRGQDVALRCDPISGHVSLYWYRQALGQGPEFLTYFNYEAQQDKSGLPNDRFSAERPEGSISTLTIQRTEQRDSAMYRCASSAETGLSNQPQHFGDGTRLSIL.